Reported below is one T cell receptor beta chain. Authors' processing steps: Amplification with reference gene primers provided the estimates of nucleated cell counts. The method was immunoSEQ multiplex PCR; TCRdb's version includes in-frame clones alone and lacks a portion of them. That table is the source of V, J and clone size, and D and trimming were worked out from the DNA. The table records around 30,000 clones, 75% to 90% of them present only once. These data belong to a study of blood T cell repertoires in COVID-19. Overall study context: Donors in the United States, Italy and Spain gave samples during acute or convalescent COVID-19. PBMCs, B-cell-depleted T cells, or T cells were the source of the cDNA or gDNA that made up the material.

Germline V gene lookup returns CDR1 SGHRS and CDR2 YFSETQ. This CDR3 is built from 13 residues. J was trimmed by 6 bases and V by 4 bases; bases with no gene match: 5. The receptor comes from a man between 60 and 75 years old with acute or convalescent COVID-19. The sequencing input was peripheral blood. V gene TRBV5-1 combines with J gene TRBJ1-2; TRBD1 aligns across 8 bases. Written as DNA, the CDR3 is TGCGCCAGCAGCCGGGCAGGGGGCGATGGCTACACCTTC. This codes for CASSRAGGDGYTF.